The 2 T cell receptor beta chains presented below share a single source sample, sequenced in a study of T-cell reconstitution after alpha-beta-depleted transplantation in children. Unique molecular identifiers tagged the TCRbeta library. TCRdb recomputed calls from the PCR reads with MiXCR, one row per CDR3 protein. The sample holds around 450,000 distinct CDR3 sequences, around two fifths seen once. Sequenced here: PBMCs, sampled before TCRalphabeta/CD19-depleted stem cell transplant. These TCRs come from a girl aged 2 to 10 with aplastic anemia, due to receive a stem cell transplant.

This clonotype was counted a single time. CDR3 region: CASSYRTGGAEAFF. The DNA of the CDR3 is TGTGCCAGCAGTTATCGGACAGGGGGCGCCGAAGCTTTCTTT. V is TRBV12-3 or TRBV12-4 and J is TRBJ1-1, with TRBD1 identical over 11 bases. The J segment lost 8 bases and the V segment lost 4 bases, leaving 6 bases of the junction unmatched. The CDR3 runs to 14 residues.

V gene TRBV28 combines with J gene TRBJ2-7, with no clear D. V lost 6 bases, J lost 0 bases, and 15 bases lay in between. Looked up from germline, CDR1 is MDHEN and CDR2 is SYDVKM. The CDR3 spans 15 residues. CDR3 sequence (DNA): TGTGCCAGCAGCCCTGCGAGACCGCTCTCCTACGAGCAGTACTTC. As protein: CASSPARPLSYEQYF.